Below, one T cell receptor (beta chain) is given with its context. The antigen remains undetermined. The study drew the donors from its approximately 120-subject validation cohort, separate from the roughly 700-subject first cohort. This table comes from immunoSEQ multiplex PCR, and its TCRdb copy is limited to in-frame clones, with some not included. The sample has around 300,000 clones, 88% seen once. This sample was included in a study of cytomegalovirus exposure and HLA in healthy donors. General observations from the study: Diagnosis of cytomegalovirus status made by the classifier reportedly showed high specificity and sensitivity. According to the study, 160 or so TCR beta chains were cytomegalovirus-associated.

The sample comprised PBMCs. The clonotype comes from a young woman in good health and CMV-seronegative.

This chain's CDR3 is CATSRAGTGFYEQYF. The CDR3 coding sequence is TGTGCCACCAGCAGAGCAGGGACAGGATTTTACGAGCAGTACTTC. The V call is TRBV15, the J call TRBJ2-7; 8 nucleotides match TRBD1. Germline assignment: CDR1 LNHNV and CDR2 YYDKDF (reference sequence). The CDR3 sequence is 15 residues long. The ends lost 1 base at V and 4 bases at J; junction bases unmatched: 6.